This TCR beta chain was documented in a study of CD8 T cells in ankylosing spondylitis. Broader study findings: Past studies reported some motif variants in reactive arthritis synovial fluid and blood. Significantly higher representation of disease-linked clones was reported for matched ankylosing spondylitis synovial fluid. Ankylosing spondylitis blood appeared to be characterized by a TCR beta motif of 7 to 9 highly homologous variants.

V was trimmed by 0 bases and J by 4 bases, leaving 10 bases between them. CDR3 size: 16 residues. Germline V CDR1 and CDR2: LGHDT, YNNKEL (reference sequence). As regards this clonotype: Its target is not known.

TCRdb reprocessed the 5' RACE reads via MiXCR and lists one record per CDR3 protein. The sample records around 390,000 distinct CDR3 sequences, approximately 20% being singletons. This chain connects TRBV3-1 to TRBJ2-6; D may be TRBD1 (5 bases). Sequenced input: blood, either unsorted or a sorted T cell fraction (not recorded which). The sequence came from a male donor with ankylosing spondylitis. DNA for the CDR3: TGTGCCAGCAGCCAAGAACAGGCGGCGGGGGCCAACGTCCTGACTTTC. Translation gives CASSQEQAAGANVLTF. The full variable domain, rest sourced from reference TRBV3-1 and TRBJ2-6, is DTAVSQTPKYLVTQMGNDKSIKCEQNLGHDTMYWYKQDSKKFLKIMFSYNNKELIINETVPNRFSPKSPDKAHLNLHINSLELGDSAVYFCASSQEQAAGANVLTFGAGSRLTVL.